The 13 T cell receptor beta chains below were found in one sample sequenced in a study of blood T cell repertoires in COVID-19. The method was immunoSEQ multiplex PCR; TCRdb's version includes in-frame clones alone and lacks a portion of them. The data hold over 150,000 clones, with 84% observed a single time. Material for sequencing was peripheral blood. These receptors were taken from a human donor in a cohort sampled during active COVID-19.

V gene TRBV5-6 combines with J gene TRBJ2-1; D is uncertain. This CDR3 is built from 13 residues. The germline CDR1 and CDR2 sequences are SGHDT and YYEEEE. The V end lost 4 bases, the J end lost 8 bases, and 13 bases lay between the germline ends. CDR3 nucleotide sequence: TGTGCCAGCAGCCTCCCCGGGTGGCATGAGCAGTTCTTC. The encoded protein is CASSLPGWHEQFF.

The chain carries TRBV6-6 and TRBJ2-2, with D tentatively TRBD1 (5 bases). V was clipped by 7 bases and J by 0 bases, with 15 bases between them. The CDR3 is 16 residues long. Germline V lookup: CDR1 MNHNY, CDR2 SVGAGI (reference sequence). The CDR3 here is CASIDQGLANTGELFF. The CDR3 DNA sequence: TGTGCCAGCATCGATCAGGGTTTAGCGAACACCGGGGAGCTGTTTTTT.

J is TRBJ2-1 and V is TRBV7-8, with 9 positions matching TRBD2. This CDR3 comprises 17 residues. Trimming took 1 base from V and 10 from J; bases not matched to a gene: 14. Germline CDR1 and CDR2: SGHVS and FQNEAQ. This CDR3 is CASSLVSAAGLAGEQFF. The CDR3 DNA sequence: TGTGCCAGCAGCTTAGTATCTGCGGCTGGGCTAGCGGGAGAGCAGTTCTTC.

The V gene is TRBV25-1, the J gene TRBJ2-3, with D unresolved. The CDR3 contains 13 residues. Trimming removed 1 base at V and 6 bases at J, with 8 bases between. The germline V gene encodes CDR1 MGHDK and CDR2 SYGVNS. This chain's CDR3 is CASSEFGADTQYF. The CDR3 nucleotides read TGTGCCAGCAGTGAATTTGGAGCGGATACGCAGTATTTT.

This rearrangement joins TRBV5-7 to TRBJ2-1, with TRBD2 identical over 9 bases. TRBV5-7 is an ORF; its function is uncertain. The V segment lost 5 bases and the J segment 3 bases; nucleotides outside the gene matches: 6. This CDR3 is built from 15 residues. In nucleotides, the CDR3 is TGTGCCAGCAGACGAGCGGGGGGTTACTACAATGAGCAGTTCTTC. It translates to CASRRAGGYYNEQFF.

This chain uses TRBV3-1 (or the pseudogene TRBV3-2) with TRBJ2-7; TRBD2 aligns across 9 bases. The CDR3 is made up of 17 amino acids. V lost 1 base, J lost 0 bases, and 7 bases stayed unmatched. The V gene's germline CDR1 is LGHDT and CDR2 YNNKEL (reference sequence). The CDR3 nucleotides are TGTGCCAGCAGCCAAGGTCCTAGCGGGGTCTCCTCCTACGAGCAGTACTTC. It is translated as CASSQGPSGVSSYEQYF.

This chain links TRBV5-1 with TRBJ1-1, with a possible D match to TRBD1 (5 bases). Germline values: CDR1 SGHRS, CDR2 YFSETQ. This CDR3 is 14 amino acids long. Trimming left V 4 bases short and J 1 base short, with 11 bases between. The CDR3 spells CASSQGHTNTEAFF. In DNA, the CDR3 is TGCGCCAGCAGCCAAGGACACACGAACACTGAAGCTTTCTTT.

This chain uses TRBV18 with TRBJ1-5, with unresolved D. CDR3 length equals 15 residues. Trimming took off 5 bases at V and 4 bases at J, with 15 bases between the two ends. The germline CDR1 and CDR2 sequences are KGHSH and LQKENI. This CDR3 reads CASSNNEQKNQPQHF. DNA of the CDR3: TGTGCCAGCTCAAATAACGAACAGAAGAATCAGCCCCAGCATTTT.

This CDR3 is CASSLSYSAGELFF. CDR3 sequence (DNA): TGTGCCAGCAGCTTAAGTTATAGTGCCGGGGAGCTGTTTTTT. This rearrangement joins TRBV7-2 to TRBJ2-2; D remains ambiguous. The CDR3 is made up of 14 amino acids. Trimming took off 2 bases at V and 6 bases at J, with 10 bases between the two ends. In germline, CDR1 is SGHTA, CDR2 FQGNSA. Combining the CDR3 with reference TRBV7-2 and TRBJ2-2 gives the whole variable domain GAGVSQSPSNKVTEKGKDVELRCDPISGHTALYWYRQSLGQGLEFLIYFQGNSAPDKSGLPSDRFSAERTGGSVSTLTIQRTQQEDSAVYLCASSLSYSAGELFFGEGSRLTVL.

V gene TRBV10-2 combines with J gene TRBJ2-3; 11 bases are shared with TRBD1. The CDR3 consists of 16 residues. Germline lookup yields CDR1 WSHSY and CDR2 SAAADI. Losses at the gene ends were 8 bases for V and 3 bases for J; bases not matched to a gene: 10. DNA of the CDR3: TGCGCCAGCGAGGTCGAGGGACAGGGGGGAACAGATACGCAGTATTTT. Its protein product is CASEVEGQGGTDTQYF.

The chain recombines TRBV11-2 with TRBJ2-5, with TRBD2 matching 15 bases. The V segment lost 5 bases and the J segment 4 bases; nucleotides outside the gene matches: 2. CDR3 size: 15 residues. Germline values: CDR1 SGHAT, CDR2 FQNNGV. The CDR3 loop reads CASSKGLAGGETQYF. CDR3 sequence (DNA): TGTGCCAGCAGCAAGGGACTAGCGGGGGGAGAGACCCAGTACTTC.

This chain connects TRBV5-5 to TRBJ2-7, with TRBD1 matching over 8 bases. With V trimmed by 4 bases and J by 4 bases, 10 bases remained unmatched. CDR1 is SGHKS, CDR2 YYEKEE, per germline (reference sequence). The CDR3 consists of 15 residues. CDR3 sequence (DNA): TGTGCCAGCAGCGCTGAGGACAGGGTGGCTTACGAGCAGTACTTC. It translates to CASSAEDRVAYEQYF.

V is TRBV23-1 and J is TRBJ2-7; TRBD2 matches 9 bases. TRBV23-1 is labeled an ORF, and its function is uncertain. V trimming: 10 bases; J trimming: 1 base; junction bases outside the gene matches: 17. This CDR3 contains 17 residues. This CDR3 is CATPRASGGSLSYEQYF. In DNA, the CDR3 is TGCGCCACCCCTAGGGCAAGCGGGGGGTCACTTTCCTACGAGCAGTACTTC.